This TCR beta chain comes out of a study of cytomegalovirus exposure and HLA in healthy donors. Study-wide points: First-cohort TCR clusters were later found to tend to co-occur in the roughly 130 validation repertoires. It was reportedly the case that the classifier diagnosed cytomegalovirus status with high specificity and sensitivity. TCR sequences were mostly rare, though some public TCRs occurred in many donors. Overall, around 160 TCR beta chains were annotated as cytomegalovirus-associated.

Trimming took 2 bases from V and 3 from J, leaving 11 bases between them. This CDR3 contains 14 residues. Germline CDR1 and CDR2: SQVTM and ANQGSEA. The data were produced by immunoSEQ multiplex PCR, yet TCRdb's version contains in-frame clones alone and is incomplete. The profile shows tens of thousands of clones, over 80% of them singletons. Worth noting for this clone: Antigen unknown.

The chain has TRBV29-1 and TRBJ2-1; maybe TRBD1 (5 bases). The specimen sequenced was PBMCs. This clonotype was obtained from a man younger than 40 in good health and CMV-seronegative. CDR3 protein: CSVEMQGVYNEQFF. The CDR3, as DNA: TGCAGCGTTGAAATGCAAGGGGTCTACAATGAGCAGTTCTTC.